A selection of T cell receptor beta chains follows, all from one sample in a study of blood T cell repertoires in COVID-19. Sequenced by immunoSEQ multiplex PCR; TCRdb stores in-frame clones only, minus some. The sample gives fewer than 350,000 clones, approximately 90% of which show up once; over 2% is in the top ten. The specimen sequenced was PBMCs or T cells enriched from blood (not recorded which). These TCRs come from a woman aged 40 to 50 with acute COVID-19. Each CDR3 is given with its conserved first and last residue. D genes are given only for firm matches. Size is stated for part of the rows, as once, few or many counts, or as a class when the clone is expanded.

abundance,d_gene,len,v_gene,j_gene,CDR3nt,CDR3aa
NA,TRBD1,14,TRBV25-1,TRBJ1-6,TGTGCCAGCAGTGAAGGCAGGGGGCTCTCACCCCTCCACTTT,CASSEGRGLSPLHF
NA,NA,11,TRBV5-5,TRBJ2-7,TGTGCCAGCAGCTTTCAGGTCGAGCAGTACTTC,CASSFQVEQYF
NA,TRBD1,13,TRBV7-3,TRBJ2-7,TGTGCCAGCAGCCTGGACAGGGAGCACGAGCAGTACTTC,CASSLDREHEQYF
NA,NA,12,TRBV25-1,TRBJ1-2,TGTGCCAGCAGTGAGCGGGAGTATGGCTACACCTTC,CASSEREYGYTF
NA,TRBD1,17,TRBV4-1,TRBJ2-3,TGCGCCAGCAGCCAACAGGGGACAGGGGGCGGCACAGATACGCAGTATTTT,CASSQQGTGGGTDTQYF
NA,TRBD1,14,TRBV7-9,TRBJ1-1,TGTGCCAGCAGCTTAGGTCAGGGGGTCACTGAAGCTTTCTTT,CASSLGQGVTEAFF
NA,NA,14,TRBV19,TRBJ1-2,TGTGCCAGTACCCCTGGGGGGGCTAACTATGGCTACACCTTC,CASTPGGANYGYTF
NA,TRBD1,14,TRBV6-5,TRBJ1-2,TGTGCCAGCAGTCGAACAGGGGCGGGCTATGGCTACACCTTC,CASSRTGAGYGYTF
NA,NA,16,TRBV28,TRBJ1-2,TGTGCCAGCAGTTCCCCCGAGGACTCCTTATACTATGGCTACACCTTC,CASSSPEDSLYYGYTF
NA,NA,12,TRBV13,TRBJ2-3,TGTGCCAGCAGCTTAGTTAGCGATACGCAGTATTTT,CASSLVSDTQYF
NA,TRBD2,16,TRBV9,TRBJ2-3,TGTGCCAGCAGCGCCTCACTAGCGGCCCCCACAGATACGCAGTATTTT,CASSASLAAPTDTQYF
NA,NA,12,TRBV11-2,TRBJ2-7,TGTGCCAGCAGCTTAGATCGGGGGGCCCCGTACTTC,CASSLDRGAPYF
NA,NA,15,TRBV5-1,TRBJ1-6,TGCGCCAGCAGCTTGGAAGGGGCAAATAATTCACCCCTCCACTTT,CASSLEGANNSPLHF
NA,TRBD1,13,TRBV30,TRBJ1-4,TGTGCCTGGGACAGGGGCTATAATGAAAAACTGTTTTTT,CAWDRGYNEKLFF
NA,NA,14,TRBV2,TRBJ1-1,TGTGCCAGCAGTGTCGGGGGTGGTCTCACTGAAGCTTTCTTT,CASSVGGGLTEAFF
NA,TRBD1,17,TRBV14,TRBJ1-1,TGTGCCAGCAGCCAAGATCTGGGACAGGGGGTGAACACTGAAGCTTTCTTT,CASSQDLGQGVNTEAFF
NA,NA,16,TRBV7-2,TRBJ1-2,TGTGCCAGCAGCTTAAACTTTGCAGGGGCCGGTTATGGCTACACCTTC,CASSLNFAGAGYGYTF
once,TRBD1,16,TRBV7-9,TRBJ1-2,TGTGCCAGCAGCTCCTACAGAACACAGGGGGAGTATGGCTACACCTTC,CASSSYRTQGEYGYTF
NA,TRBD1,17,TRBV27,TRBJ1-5,TGTGCCAGCAGACAAATTGCCGGGACAGGGTGGGATCAGCCCCAGCATTTT,CASRQIAGTGWDQPQHF
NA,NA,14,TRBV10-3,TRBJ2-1,TGTGCCATCAGGCGGGACGGATCCTACAATGAGCAGTTCTTC,CAIRRDGSYNEQFF
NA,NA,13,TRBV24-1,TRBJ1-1,TGTGCCACCAGTGATAGCAGGGACACTGAAGCTTTCTTT,CATSDSRDTEAFF
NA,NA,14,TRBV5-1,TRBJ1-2,TGCGCCAGCAGCTTGGGAGGCGGGGAGGATGGCTACACCTTC,CASSLGGGEDGYTF
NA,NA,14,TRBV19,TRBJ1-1,TGTGCCAGTAGGGGTGCGGGGATGAACACTGAAGCTTTCTTT,CASRGAGMNTEAFF
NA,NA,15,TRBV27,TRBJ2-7,TGTGCCAGCAGTTTATCGATTACTAGTCCCTACGAGCAGTACTTC,CASSLSITSPYEQYF
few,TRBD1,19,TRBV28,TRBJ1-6,TGTGCCAGCACCACCGGGACAGGGGGAATCAGGGGATATAATTCACCCCTCCACTTT,CASTTGTGGIRGYNSPLHF
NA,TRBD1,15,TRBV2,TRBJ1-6,TGTGCCAGCAGAGAGTATGGGACAGGAAATTCACCCCTCCACTTT,CASREYGTGNSPLHF
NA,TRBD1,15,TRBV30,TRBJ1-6,TGTGCCTGGAGTGTTCCAGACAGGGGGGATTCACCCCTCCACTTT,CAWSVPDRGDSPLHF
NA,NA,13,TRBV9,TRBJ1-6,TGTGCCAGCAGCGTAGCCGGAGATTCACCCCTCCACTTT,CASSVAGDSPLHF
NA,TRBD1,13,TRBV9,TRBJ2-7,TGTGCCAGCAGCGTAGTATCAGGGGGCCTCATGTACTTC,CASSVVSGGLMYF
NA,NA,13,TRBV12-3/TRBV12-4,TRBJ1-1,TGTGCCAGCAGTTTTGGGCCCCAAGCTCAAGCTTTCTTT,CASSFGPQAQAFF
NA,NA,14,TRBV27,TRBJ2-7,TGTGCCAGCAGTCTGGACTGGGGAAACTACGAGCAGTACTTC,CASSLDWGNYEQYF
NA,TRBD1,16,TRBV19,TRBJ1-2,TGTGCCAGTAACCCCCGGGGGACAGGGGGATTATACGGCTACACCTTC,CASNPRGTGGLYGYTF
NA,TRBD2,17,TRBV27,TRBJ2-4,TGTGCCAGCAGGGGTACGACTAGCGGGGCGGCCAAAAACATTCAGTACTTC,CASRGTTSGAAKNIQYF
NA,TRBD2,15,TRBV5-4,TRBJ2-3,TGTGCCAGCAGCCCCGGACTAGTCCCCACAGATACGCAGTATTTT,CASSPGLVPTDTQYF
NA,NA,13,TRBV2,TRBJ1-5,TGTGCCAGCAGTAACAGGGTGGGGCAGCCCCAGCATTTT,CASSNRVGQPQHF
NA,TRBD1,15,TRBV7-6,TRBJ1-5,TGTGCCAGCAGCTTAGGGGACAGGGTTAGTCAGCCCCAGCATTTT,CASSLGDRVSQPQHF
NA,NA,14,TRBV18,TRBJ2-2,TGTGCCAGCTCACCTCTAGCGAGGTCCGGGGAGCTGTTTTTT,CASSPLARSGELFF